Listed below are T cell receptor beta chains from one sample, sequenced in a study of radiation and T cells in renal cell carcinoma. Assay: immunoSEQ multiplex PCR; the TCRdb copy retains only in-frame clones and omits some. The sample gives tens of thousands of clones, over 75% of which show up once; around 5.8% is in the top ten. Source: blood, taken from a patient whose treatment included radiotherapy and nephrectomy. The source is a man in his fifties or sixties with renal cell carcinoma. The CDR3 runs from the conserved cysteine through the conserved F or W. The D gene is left open where the match is weak. The size entry is marked missing in some rows and otherwise reads once, few, many or a size class.

v_call: TRBV29-1
j_call: TRBJ2-1
d_call: TRBD2
clone_size: -
cdr3_aa: CSVEGLAEYNEQFF
cdr3_nt: TGCAGCGTTGAGGGACTAGCAGAATACAATGAGCAGTTCTTC

v_call: TRBV29-1
j_call: TRBJ2-5
d_call: -
clone_size: -
cdr3_aa: CSVVGDEETQYF
cdr3_nt: TGCAGCGTTGTAGGTGACGAAGAGACCCAGTACTTC

v_call: TRBV5-1
j_call: TRBJ2-7
d_call: TRBD2
clone_size: -
cdr3_aa: CASNPEGTSGRTGIYEQYF
cdr3_nt: TGCGCCAGCAATCCGGAGGGGACTAGCGGGAGGACGGGGATCTACGAGCAGTACTTC

v_call: TRBV19
j_call: TRBJ2-2
d_call: -
clone_size: -
cdr3_aa: CASSVRTANTGELFF
cdr3_nt: TGTGCCAGTAGTGTACGGACAGCGAACACCGGGGAGCTGTTTTTT

v_call: TRBV5-1
j_call: TRBJ2-3
d_call: -
clone_size: once
cdr3_aa: CASSLEGEGTTDTQYF
cdr3_nt: TGCGCCAGCAGCTTGGAAGGTGAGGGCACCACAGATACGCAGTATTTT

v_call: TRBV10-3
j_call: TRBJ1-2
d_call: -
clone_size: -
cdr3_aa: CAISGDGAGGYTF
cdr3_nt: TGTGCCATCAGCGGGGACGGTGCAGGCGGCTACACCTTC

v_call: TRBV28
j_call: TRBJ2-7
d_call: -
clone_size: -
cdr3_aa: CASSFGRKSYEQYF
cdr3_nt: TGTGCCAGCAGTTTTGGACGGAAGTCCTACGAGCAGTACTTC

v_call: TRBV14
j_call: TRBJ2-7
d_call: TRBD2
clone_size: -
cdr3_aa: CASSQDRQGLAGPFSLREQYF
cdr3_nt: TGTGCCAGCAGCCAAGATCGGCAGGGACTAGCGGGGCCTTTCAGCCTACGAGAGCAGTACTTC

v_call: TRBV2
j_call: TRBJ2-7
d_call: TRBD1
clone_size: -
cdr3_aa: CASAGTGPSYEQYF
cdr3_nt: TGTGCCAGCGCCGGGACAGGGCCCTCCTACGAGCAGTACTTC

v_call: TRBV5-1
j_call: TRBJ2-1
d_call: -
clone_size: -
cdr3_aa: CASSLAVLASSYNEQFF
cdr3_nt: TGCGCCAGCAGCTTGGCCGTGTTAGCGAGCTCCTACAATGAGCAGTTCTTC

v_call: TRBV19
j_call: TRBJ2-3
d_call: -
clone_size: -
cdr3_aa: CASSIGARRTSTDTQYF
cdr3_nt: TGTGCCAGTAGTATCGGGGCGAGGCGTACTTCCACAGATACGCAGTATTTT

v_call: TRBV5-1
j_call: TRBJ1-1
d_call: -
clone_size: -
cdr3_aa: CASGREEGMNTEAFF
cdr3_nt: TGCGCCAGCGGCAGGGAGGAGGGTATGAACACTGAAGCTTTCTTT

v_call: TRBV20-1
j_call: TRBJ1-2
d_call: -
clone_size: few
cdr3_aa: CSVEQDGGYTF
cdr3_nt: TGCAGTGTGGAGCAGGACGGGGGCTACACCTTC

v_call: TRBV4-2
j_call: TRBJ1-2
d_call: TRBD1
clone_size: few
cdr3_aa: CASSQDTGTGVSGYTF
cdr3_nt: TGTGCCAGCAGCCAAGATACGGGTACAGGGGTTAGCGGCTACACCTTC

v_call: TRBV29-1
j_call: TRBJ2-1
d_call: TRBD2
clone_size: -
cdr3_aa: CSVRRFRQRGVHNEQFF
cdr3_nt: TGCAGCGTTCGCCGGTTTCGGCAGCGGGGGGTCCACAATGAGCAGTTCTTC

v_call: TRBV6-5
j_call: TRBJ1-2
d_call: -
clone_size: -
cdr3_aa: CASSRTSGVGYTF
cdr3_nt: TGTGCCAGCAGTCGCACCTCAGGGGTGGGCTACACCTTC

v_call: TRBV7-9
j_call: TRBJ1-3
d_call: -
clone_size: few
cdr3_aa: CASSLRAREGNTIYF
cdr3_nt: TGTGCCAGCAGCTTACGGGCAAGGGAAGGAAACACCATATATTTT

v_call: TRBV27
j_call: TRBJ2-7
d_call: -
clone_size: -
cdr3_aa: CASNPEGSGGSEQYF
cdr3_nt: TGTGCCAGCAACCCTGAGGGCTCAGGTGGCTCCGAGCAGTATTTC

v_call: TRBV7-2
j_call: TRBJ1-5
d_call: -
clone_size: -
cdr3_aa: CASSLFLGNQPQHF
cdr3_nt: TGTGCCAGCAGCTTATTTTTAGGCAATCAGCCCCAGCATTTT

v_call: TRBV9
j_call: TRBJ1-1
d_call: -
clone_size: few
cdr3_aa: CASSALPGGGSEAFF
cdr3_nt: TGTGCCAGCAGCGCTCTCCCGGGGGGTGGCTCTGAAGCTTTCTTT

v_call: TRBV15
j_call: TRBJ2-7
d_call: TRBD2
clone_size: -
cdr3_aa: CATSGTSIPYEQYF
cdr3_nt: TGTGCCACCAGTGGGACTAGCATCCCCTACGAGCAGTACTTC

v_call: TRBV19
j_call: TRBJ2-5
d_call: -
clone_size: -
cdr3_aa: CASSIEPETQYF
cdr3_nt: TGTGCCAGTAGTATCGAACCAGAGACCCAGTACTTC

v_call: TRBV6-5
j_call: TRBJ2-7
d_call: -
clone_size: -
cdr3_aa: CASSYSTGTGQYF
cdr3_nt: TGTGCCAGCAGTTACTCGACAGGGACTGGGCAGTACTTC

v_call: TRBV10-2
j_call: TRBJ1-2
d_call: -
clone_size: -
cdr3_aa: CASSEVSEISIGYTF
cdr3_nt: TGCGCCAGCAGTGAGGTCTCAGAAATAAGTATTGGGTACACCTTC

v_call: TRBV12-5
j_call: TRBJ2-1
d_call: -
clone_size: few
cdr3_aa: CASASSVYDGNEQFF
cdr3_nt: TGTGCTAGTGCCTCTAGCGTTTACGACGGCAATGAGCAGTTCTTC

v_call: TRBV4-1
j_call: TRBJ2-7
d_call: -
clone_size: -
cdr3_aa: CASSQEFQGTAQPHSYEQYF
cdr3_nt: TGCGCCAGCAGCCAAGAATTCCAGGGCACGGCGCAGCCTCACTCCTACGAGCAGTACTTC

v_call: TRBV30
j_call: TRBJ1-1
d_call: -
clone_size: medium-sized
cdr3_aa: CAWSVGSNTEAFF
cdr3_nt: TGTGCCTGGAGTGTAGGATCCAACACTGAAGCTTTCTTT

v_call: TRBV9
j_call: TRBJ2-1
d_call: -
clone_size: -
cdr3_aa: CASSVSRNLLLGQFF
cdr3_nt: TGTGCCAGCAGCGTGTCCCGCAACCTCCTGCTTGGGCAGTTCTTC

v_call: TRBV6-1
j_call: TRBJ2-2
d_call: -
clone_size: few
cdr3_aa: CASSPERVVGELFF
cdr3_nt: TGTGCCAGCAGTCCCGAAAGGGTGGTTGGGGAGCTGTTTTTT

v_call: TRBV15
j_call: TRBJ2-5
d_call: -
clone_size: -
cdr3_aa: CATSRNTKETQYF
cdr3_nt: TGTGCCACCAGCCGGAATACAAAAGAGACCCAGTACTTC

v_call: TRBV27
j_call: TRBJ2-3
d_call: TRBD2
clone_size: -
cdr3_aa: CASSRKRDTDTQYF
cdr3_nt: TGTGCCAGCAGTAGGAAGCGGGACACAGATACGCAGTATTTT

v_call: TRBV11-2
j_call: TRBJ2-6
d_call: -
clone_size: -
cdr3_aa: CASRQLAGSGANVLTF
cdr3_nt: TGTGCCAGCAGACAACTCGCAGGCTCTGGGGCCAACGTCCTGACTTTC

v_call: TRBV4-1
j_call: TRBJ1-5
d_call: TRBD1
clone_size: -
cdr3_aa: CASSHGTDQPQHF
cdr3_nt: TGCGCCAGCAGCCATGGGACAGACCAGCCCCAGCATTTT

v_call: TRBV2
j_call: TRBJ2-7
d_call: -
clone_size: -
cdr3_aa: CASGSTRRGYF
cdr3_nt: TGTGCCAGCGGGTCTACTAGAAGAGGGTACTTC

v_call: TRBV28
j_call: TRBJ1-1
d_call: -
clone_size: once
cdr3_aa: CASTTLGAGNTEAFF
cdr3_nt: TGTGCCAGCACCACCCTAGGCGCAGGGAACACTGAAGCTTTCTTT

v_call: TRBV9
j_call: TRBJ2-1
d_call: TRBD2
clone_size: -
cdr3_aa: CASSVIGLAGGLGDEQFF
cdr3_nt: TGTGCCAGCAGCGTCATAGGACTAGCGGGAGGGCTTGGGGATGAGCAGTTCTTC

v_call: TRBV6-5
j_call: TRBJ2-2
d_call: -
clone_size: once
cdr3_aa: CASSPQFSAGELFF
cdr3_nt: TGTGCCAGCAGTCCCCAGTTTAGCGCCGGGGAGCTGTTTTTT

v_call: TRBV13
j_call: TRBJ2-3
d_call: TRBD1
clone_size: -
cdr3_aa: CASSGAYRGRTDTQYF
cdr3_nt: TGTGCCAGCAGCGGCGCGTACAGGGGGCGCACAGATACGCAGTATTTT

v_call: TRBV7-8
j_call: TRBJ2-5
d_call: TRBD1
clone_size: -
cdr3_aa: CASSLNGQGEETQYF
cdr3_nt: TGTGCCAGCAGCTTAAACGGACAGGGCGAAGAGACCCAGTACTTC

v_call: TRBV2
j_call: TRBJ1-1
d_call: -
clone_size: -
cdr3_aa: CASSEYVTEAFF
cdr3_nt: TGTGCCAGCAGTGAATACGTGACAGAAGCTTTCTTT

v_call: TRBV12-2
j_call: TRBJ2-5
d_call: -
clone_size: once
cdr3_aa: CASPQTSGVQETQYF
cdr3_nt: TGTGCAAGTCCGCAGACTAGCGGGGTCCAAGAGACCCAGTACTTC

v_call: TRBV6-4
j_call: TRBJ2-3
d_call: -
clone_size: few
cdr3_aa: CASSDRETDTQYF
cdr3_nt: TGTGCCAGCAGTGACCGGGAGACAGATACGCAGTATTTT

v_call: TRBV7-8
j_call: TRBJ1-4
d_call: TRBD1
clone_size: -
cdr3_aa: CASSLEGQGNEKLFF
cdr3_nt: TGTGCCAGCAGCTTAGAGGGACAGGGTAATGAAAAACTGTTTTTT

v_call: TRBV5-1
j_call: TRBJ2-2
d_call: -
clone_size: -
cdr3_aa: CASSLTAGSYTGELFF
cdr3_nt: TGCGCCAGCAGCTTGACGGCAGGGAGTTACACCGGGGAGCTGTTTTTT

v_call: TRBV29-1
j_call: TRBJ1-1
d_call: TRBD1
clone_size: few
cdr3_aa: CSGDRGTEAFF
cdr3_nt: TGCAGCGGCGACAGGGGAACTGAAGCTTTCTTT

v_call: TRBV11-3
j_call: TRBJ1-1
d_call: -
clone_size: -
cdr3_aa: CASYRDDTEAFF
cdr3_nt: TGTGCCAGCTACAGGGACGACACTGAAGCTTTCTTT

v_call: TRBV28
j_call: TRBJ2-7
d_call: -
clone_size: -
cdr3_aa: CASSLVVAYSYEQYF
cdr3_nt: TGTGCCAGCAGTTTAGTGGTAGCCTATTCCTACGAGCAGTACTTC

v_call: TRBV4-2
j_call: TRBJ2-2
d_call: TRBD1
clone_size: -
cdr3_aa: CASSRDPGTGNTGELFF
cdr3_nt: TGTGCCAGCAGCCGCGACCCCGGGACAGGGAACACCGGGGAGCTGTTTTTT

v_call: TRBV25-1
j_call: TRBJ2-1
d_call: TRBD2
clone_size: -
cdr3_aa: CASSDPSAGLGANEQFF
cdr3_nt: TGTGCCAGCAGTGACCCTTCGGCCGGACTAGGGGCCAATGAGCAGTTCTTC

v_call: TRBV19
j_call: TRBJ2-1
d_call: -
clone_size: -
cdr3_aa: CASSIDHEVSSYNEQFF
cdr3_nt: TGTGCCAGTAGTATAGATCACGAGGTTAGCTCCTACAATGAGCAGTTCTTC

v_call: TRBV6-5
j_call: TRBJ2-5
d_call: -
clone_size: -
cdr3_aa: CASSYSPDGRIETQYF
cdr3_nt: TGTGCCAGCAGTTACTCGCCTGATGGGCGAATAGAGACCCAGTACTTC

v_call: TRBV6-6
j_call: TRBJ2-4
d_call: TRBD1
clone_size: -
cdr3_aa: CASSYSMGQGENIQYF
cdr3_nt: TGTGCCAGCAGTTACTCTATGGGACAGGGGGAAAACATTCAGTACTTC

v_call: TRBV9
j_call: TRBJ2-7
d_call: TRBD2
clone_size: -
cdr3_aa: CASSVGNLAGLPPFEQYF
cdr3_nt: TGTGCCAGCAGCGTAGGCAATCTAGCGGGCCTCCCCCCCTTCGAGCAGTACTTC

v_call: TRBV5-1
j_call: TRBJ1-1
d_call: -
clone_size: -
cdr3_aa: CASSLGQPMNTEAFF
cdr3_nt: TGCGCCAGCAGCTTGGGACAGCCGATGAACACTGAAGCTTTCTTT